The 9 T cell receptor beta chains listed next were all sequenced from one sample in a study of PD-1 blockade in classical Hodgkin lymphoma. The time point is: cycle 4 day 1 (C4D1), after 5 to 7 weeks of nivolumab. Every patient experienced relapse after autologous stem cell transplantation, and brentuximab vedotin exposure varied. The CD4+ T cells used were purified from thawed PBMCs through magnetic negative selection. Data came from immunoSEQ multiplex PCR; TCRdb stores just in-frame clones and leaves some out. The repertoire holds tens of thousands of clones, with 90% to 95% as singletons. The source material was CD4+ T cells from blood, sampled before the fourth cycle of nivolumab. Receptors originate from a human donor with classical Hodgkin lymphoma.

The CDR3, as DNA: TGTGCCAGCGGTCAGGGGACAGATAATCAGCCCCAGCATTTT. It is translated as CASGQGTDNQPQHF. The J gene is TRBJ1-5, the V gene TRBV6-1, with 7 bases aligning to TRBD1. V lost 8 bases, J lost 4 bases, and 8 bases stayed unmatched. Germline V lookup: CDR1 MNHNS, CDR2 SASEGT. The CDR3 contains 14 residues.

The chain uses TRBV4-1 and TRBJ1-4; 9 bases agree with TRBD1. The CDR3 is made up of 20 amino acids. Germline V gene data show CDR1 as MGHRA and CDR2 as YSYEKL. Losses at the gene ends were 2 bases for V and 8 bases for J; bases not matched to a gene: 21. The CDR3: CASSQIIRRDRDSVGEKLFF. The DNA of the CDR3 is TGCGCCAGCAGCCAAATAATCCGCCGGGACAGGGACTCGGTGGGGGAAAAACTGTTTTTT.

The V and J genes are TRBV5-1 and TRBJ2-3; tentatively, D is TRBD1 (6 bases). The CDR3 totals 11 residues. Trimming stripped 4 bases from V and 10 bases from J, with 10 bases between. Germline values: CDR1 SGHRS, CDR2 YFSETQ. The CDR3 spells CASSARQAQYF. CDR3 bases: TGCGCCAGCAGCGCCAGACAGGCGCAGTATTTT.

The chain joins TRBV5-8 to TRBJ2-7; perhaps TRBD1 as D (5 bases). V lost 3 bases to trimming and J lost 3 bases, with 16 bases between them. The CDR3 runs 15 residues. Germline CDR1 is SGHTS and CDR2 is YDEGEE. Here the CDR3 DNA reads TGTGCCAGCAGCTCCGCAGGGTTACGTCTCTACGAGCAGTACTTC. The encoded protein is CASSSAGLRLYEQYF.

This sequence joins TRBV6-5 and TRBJ1-2, with 7 nucleotides matching TRBD1. The CDR3 runs 15 residues. Germline V gene lookup returns CDR1 MNHEY and CDR2 SVGAGI. With V trimmed by 6 bases and J by 1 base, 8 bases remained unmatched. In DNA form, the CDR3 reads TGTGCCAGCAGAAAGGGGGCGCTGGATAACTATGGCTACACCTTC. This encodes CASRKGALDNYGYTF.

The chain combines TRBV19 with TRBJ1-2, with TRBD1 matching over 10 bases. Looked up from germline, CDR1 is LNHDA and CDR2 is SQIVND (reference sequence). CDR3 length: 15 amino acids. Losses at the gene ends were 6 bases for V and 7 bases for J; bases not matched to a gene: 11. The CDR3 coding sequence is TGTGCCAGTAGCCCCAATCGACAGGGGGCACTTGGCTACACCTTC. Its protein is CASSPNRQGALGYTF.

The chain couples TRBV6-6 to TRBJ2-1; the D gene is possibly TRBD1 (6 bases). Trimming left V 2 bases short and J 2 bases short, with 10 bases between. The CDR3 has 15 residues. Germline CDR1 is MNHNY and CDR2 is SVGAGI (reference sequence). CDR3 region: CASSYPEGAYNEQFF. CDR3 nucleotides: TGTGCCAGCAGTTACCCCGAGGGGGCCTACAATGAGCAGTTCTTC.

The rearrangement links TRBV30 to TRBJ2-7, with 11 positions matching TRBD2. This CDR3 has 14 amino acids. After removal of 5 bases from V and 4 bases from J, the junction contained 7 bases not matched to a gene. Germline-derived CDR1 and CDR2 are GTSNPN and SVGIG (reference sequence). This CDR3 reads CAWGAGLAVYEQYF. CDR3 nucleotide sequence: TGTGCCTGGGGAGCGGGACTAGCGGTTTACGAGCAGTACTTC. The entire variable domain, with the rest obtained from reference TRBV30 and TRBJ2-7, is as follows: SQTIHQWPATLVQPVGSPLSLECTVEGTSNPNLYWYRQAAGRGLQLLFYSVGIGQISSEVPQNLSASRPQDRQFILSSKKLLLSDSGFYLCAWGAGLAVYEQYFGPGTRLTVT.

V usage is TRBV7-8 and J usage is TRBJ2-3; no definite D call. The length of the CDR3 is 14 residues. Deletions cut 1 base from V and 2 bases from J, with 7 bases between. Germline CDR1 is SGHVS and CDR2 is FQNEAQ. The CDR3 region has the DNA TGTGCCAGCAGCTTAGGAAGACTCACAGATACGCAGTATTTT. Amino acid sequence: CASSLGRLTDTQYF.